The next 20 T cell receptor beta chains were all read from a single sample in a study of PD-L1 blockade in urothelial cancer. Specified time point: peripheral blood 6 weeks after treatment start. Method: immunoSEQ multiplex PCR; TCRdb's copy keeps in-frame clones and lacks some. The repertoire holds around 100,000 clones, with about 91% as singletons. Specimen: PBMCs, collected around atezolizumab (anti-PD-L1) treatment. The receptors shown here come from a man aged 60 to 69 with urothelial cancer.

The chain is built from TRBV19 and TRBJ1-5; 8 bases are shared with TRBD1. This CDR3 has 15 amino acids. Germline CDR1 LNHDA, CDR2 SQIVND (reference sequence). The junction had 5 bases not matched to a gene; V was cut back by 1 base and J by 6 bases. The CDR3 sequence: CASSIADRGGQPQHF. CDR3 DNA sequence: TGTGCCAGTAGTATAGCCGACAGGGGCGGTCAGCCCCAGCATTTT.

This chain uses TRBV4-2 with TRBJ2-7; TRBD1 matches at 8 bases. The CDR3 sequence is 15 residues long. V lost 4 bases, J lost 1 base, and 6 bases stayed unmatched. Germline lookup yields CDR1 LGHNA and CDR2 YNFKEQ. DNA for the CDR3: TGTGCCAGCAGCCTGGGACAGGAGTATTCCTACGAGCAGTACTTC. Protein sequence: CASSLGQEYSYEQYF.

About this clone: The identical CDR3 is also encoded by other nucleotide sequences in the sample. The J gene is TRBJ1-4, the V gene TRBV5-4, with D possibly TRBD1 on 6 matching bases. Trimming left V 0 bases short and J 3 bases short, with 6 bases between. The CDR3 extends over 14 amino acids. Germline V gives CDR1 SGHNT, CDR2 YYREEE (reference sequence). The CDR3 DNA reads TGTGCCAGCAGCTTGGGGACAGCTAATGAAAAACTGTTTTTT. It is translated as CASSLGTANEKLFF.

J is TRBJ2-1 and V is TRBV4-2, with 8 bases identical to TRBD2. With 1 base clipped from V and 7 bases from J, the junction kept 3 bases outside the gene matches. There are 14 residues in the CDR3. Germline lookup yields CDR1 LGHNA and CDR2 YNFKEQ. The CDR3 reads CASSQVREGNEQFF. The CDR3 nucleotides are TGTGCCAGCAGCCAAGTCCGGGAGGGAAATGAGCAGTTCTTC.

This sequence joins TRBV28 and TRBJ2-3; 9 nucleotides match TRBD1. CDR3 length: 17 residues. J gave up 2 bases and V 5 bases, and 11 bases lay outside the gene matches. Germline V CDR1 and CDR2: MDHEN, SYDVKM. The CDR3 coding sequence is TGTGCCAGCAGTCTCCCAACGGGACAGGGCCCCACAGATACGCAGTATTTT. Its protein product is CASSLPTGQGPTDTQYF.

The chain joins TRBV7-2 to TRBJ2-1, with 10 bases fitting TRBD2. The V gene's germline CDR1 is SGHTA and CDR2 FQGNSA. The CDR3 runs 16 residues. Germline trimming cut 2 bases from V and 5 bases from J; bases unmatched to any gene: 6. The CDR3 loop is CASSLLAGVPNNEQFF. The DNA for the CDR3 is TGTGCCAGCAGCTTACTAGCGGGAGTACCCAACAATGAGCAGTTCTTC.

V gene TRBV5-4 combines with J gene TRBJ1-4, with TRBD1 identical over 7 bases. Germline lookup yields CDR1 SGHNT and CDR2 YYREEE (reference sequence). The CDR3 is 15 residues long. V lost 4 bases to trimming and J lost 3 bases; unmatched junction nucleotides: 6. The CDR3 DNA follows: TGTGCCAGCAGCAGTGACAGGGAGGCTAATGAAAAACTGTTTTTT. It codes for CASSSDREANEKLFF.

This chain uses TRBV28 with TRBJ2-6; possibly TRBD1 for D (5 bases). V gave up 4 bases and J gave up 1 base, with 5 bases separating them. CDR1 is MDHEN, CDR2 SYDVKM, per germline. The CDR3 extends over 14 amino acids. For the CDR3, the DNA is TGTGCCAGCAGTTCAGGGTCTGGGGCCAACGTCCTGACTTTC. It encodes CASSSGSGANVLTF.

CDR3 DNA: TGCGCCAGCTCACAACTAGCGGGGGGTTACAATGAGCAGTTCTTC. This translates into CASSQLAGGYNEQFF. The rearrangement joins TRBV5-1 to TRBJ2-1; TRBD2 aligns across 12 bases. With V trimmed by 7 bases and J by 4 bases, 6 bases remained unmatched. The germline gives CDR1 SGHRS, CDR2 YFSETQ. CDR3 length equals 15 residues.

The rearrangement uses TRBV29-1 and TRBJ2-1; 9 bases are shared with TRBD1. The CDR3 spans 12 residues. Trimming at V came to 5 bases and at J to 5 bases, leaving 1 base not matched to a gene. Germline CDR1 reads SQVTM; CDR2 reads ANQGSEA. CDR3 nucleotide sequence: TGCAGCGTTCGGACAGGGGACAATGAGCAGTTCTTC. This translates into CSVRTGDNEQFF.

This chain connects TRBV7-9 to TRBJ2-3; possibly TRBD1 for D (5 bases). V was trimmed by 0 bases and J by 2 bases, leaving 21 bases between them. This CDR3 has 19 residues. Germline lookup yields CDR1 SEHNR and CDR2 FQNEAQ (reference sequence). The CDR3 reads CASSLATLVRASPTDTQYF. CDR3 DNA: TGTGCCAGCAGCTTAGCCACTTTGGTCAGGGCCTCCCCCACAGATACGCAGTATTTT.

The rearrangement links TRBV13 to TRBJ2-5; 15 bases line up with TRBD2. Germline-derived CDR1 and CDR2 are PRHDT and FYEKMQ (reference sequence). CDR3 length equals 17 residues. V dropped 5 bases and J dropped 4; count of bases not matched to a gene: 8. This CDR3 is CASSGGTSGRSGETQYF. CDR3 nucleotide sequence: TGTGCCAGCAGCGGGGGGACTAGCGGGAGGAGTGGAGAGACCCAGTACTTC.

The V gene is TRBV5-1, the J gene TRBJ2-3; unclear D gene. The V end lost 6 bases, the J end lost 2 bases, and 13 bases lay between the germline ends. Germline loops: CDR1 SGHRS, CDR2 YFSETQ. The CDR3 is made up of 14 amino acids. CDR3 region: CASTPGPPTDTQYF. As DNA, the CDR3 is TGCGCCAGCACGCCAGGCCCCCCCACAGATACGCAGTATTTT.

The chain's CDR3 is CASSLGTVFSPLHF. As DNA, the CDR3 is TGTGCCAGCAGCTTAGGAACGGTTTTTTCACCCCTCCACTTT. The chain couples TRBV7-2 to TRBJ1-6; D is undetermined. The CDR3 runs 14 residues. Germline CDR1 reads SGHTA; CDR2 reads FQGNSA. Trimming removed 1 base at V and 9 bases at J, with 10 bases between.

The chain couples TRBV5-1 to TRBJ2-7; tentative D call: TRBD2 (6 bases). Germline V gene sequence: CDR1 SGHRS, CDR2 YFSETQ. The CDR3 length is 14 residues. Trimming pared 4 bases from V and 1 base from J, leaving 12 bases between. Here the CDR3 reads CASSAGTVSYEQYF. In DNA, the CDR3 is TGCGCCAGCAGCGCAGGGACTGTTTCCTACGAGCAGTACTTC.

The chain is built from TRBV18 and TRBJ2-5, with D perhaps TRBD2 (5 bases). The CDR3 runs to 15 residues. Between the trimmed V and J ends, which lost 0 bases and 0 bases, there was a span of 8 bases. Per the germline V gene, CDR1 is KGHSH and CDR2 is LQKENI. The CDR3 loop is CASSPPGGYQETQYF. CDR3 DNA sequence: TGTGCCAGCTCACCACCCGGCGGGTACCAAGAGACCCAGTACTTC.

The J gene is TRBJ1-2, the V gene TRBV2; D gene ambiguous. The CDR3 covers 12 residues. Germline CDR1 reads SNHLY; CDR2 reads FYNNEI. V was trimmed by 8 bases and J by 2 bases, leaving 9 bases between them. The CDR3 sequence: CASSQANYGYTF. CDR3 DNA sequence: TGTGCCAGCTCTCAAGCGAACTATGGCTACACCTTC.

This clone was detected only once. The V gene is TRBV19, the J gene TRBJ2-1, with 7 bases lining up with TRBD1. CDR3 length equals 16 residues. V lost 2 bases and J lost 5; bases outside the gene matches: 9. Per germline, CDR1 LNHDA and CDR2 SQIVND (reference sequence). The CDR3 spells CASSILAGTVNNEQFF. The DNA for the CDR3 is TGTGCCAGTAGTATACTCGCCGGGACAGTCAACAATGAGCAGTTCTTC.

V gene TRBV25-1 combines with J gene TRBJ1-2; weak D call: TRBD1 (5 bases). The CDR3 sequence is 12 residues long. V shed 4 bases and J shed 4 bases, with 7 bases lying between them. Per germline, CDR1 MGHDK and CDR2 SYGVNS. The CDR3 sequence: CASSAGSYGYTF. The CDR3 region has the DNA TGTGCCAGCAGTGCAGGGTCCTATGGCTACACCTTC.

This clone was found once. The CDR3 DNA follows: TGCGCCAGCAGCTTAGGACAGGGGCTCCATGGCACCTTC. Protein product: CASSLGQGLHGTF. The genes are TRBV5-1 and TRBJ1-2, with 9 bases that match TRBD1. The CDR3 loop spans 13 amino acids. CDR1 is SGHRS, CDR2 YFSETQ, per germline. V was clipped by 2 bases and J by 13 bases; unmatched bases: 9.